This T cell receptor beta chain was identified in a study of shared clonotypes between healthy human individuals. Findings and caveats of the study: It was anticipated that sequencing depth would influence how many clonotypes donors shared.

Trimming removed 6 bases at V and 8 bases at J, with 19 bases between. Germline V gene sequence: CDR1 MNHNY, CDR2 SVGAGI (reference sequence). The CDR3 is 15 residues long. Using immunoSEQ multiplex PCR, the repertoire was profiled, and TCRdb retains in-frame clones only, with some absent. The sample holds approximately 1.9 million clones; about 94% are singletons and the top ten take more than 1.5%. Naive CD8 cells, CD45RO-negative and positively selected for CCR7, excluded terminally differentiated effector memory CD45RA+ cells. Turning to this clone: Antigen unknown.

The genes are TRBV6-6 and TRBJ1-4; unclear D gene. The sample was naive CD8+ T cells from PBMCs. This clonotype was sampled from a man between 18 and 35 years old in good health. Some clones in this sample may be carry-over from other donors' samples. This CDR3 reads CASRNNRSKLEKLFF. In nucleotides, the CDR3 is TGTGCCAGCAGAAATAATAGGAGTAAGCTCGAAAAACTGTTTTTT.